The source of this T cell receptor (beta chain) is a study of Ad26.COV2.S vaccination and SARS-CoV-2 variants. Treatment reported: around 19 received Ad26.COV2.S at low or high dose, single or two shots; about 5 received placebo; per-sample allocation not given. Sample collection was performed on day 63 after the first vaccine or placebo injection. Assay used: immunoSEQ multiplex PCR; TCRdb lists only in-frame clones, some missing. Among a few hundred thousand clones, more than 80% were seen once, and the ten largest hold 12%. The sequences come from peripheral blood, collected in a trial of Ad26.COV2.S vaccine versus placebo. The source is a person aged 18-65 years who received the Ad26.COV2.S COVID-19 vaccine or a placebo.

DNA of the CDR3: TGTGCCAGCAGTGAATTACAGGGCGGCACAGATACGCAGTATTTT. Its protein is CASSELQGGTDTQYF. J is TRBJ2-3 and V is TRBV2; D perhaps matches TRBD1 (6 bases). Germline V gives CDR1 SNHLY, CDR2 FYNNEI. CDR3 size: 15 residues. Trimming took 2 bases from V and 1 from J, leaving 10 bases between them. The full variable domain, its missing parts supplied by reference TRBV2 and TRBJ2-3, is EPEVTQTPSHQVTQMGQEVILRCVPISNHLYFYWYRQILGQKVEFLVSFYNNEISEKSEIFDDQFSVERPDGSNFTLKIRSTKLEDSAMYFCASSELQGGTDTQYFGPGTRLTVL.